What follows are 29 T cell receptor beta chains derived from one specimen sequenced in a study of blood T cell repertoires in COVID-19. TCRdb keeps only in-frame clones here, not all; method: immunoSEQ multiplex PCR. The data hold roughly 200,000 clones, with 70% to 90% observed a single time. Sequencing used peripheral blood. The receptor source for this set is a man in his sixties with acute or convalescent COVID-19.

The V gene is TRBV7-9, the J gene TRBJ2-7; D ambiguous. CDR1 is SEHNR, CDR2 FQNEAQ, per germline (reference sequence). The CDR3 runs to 12 residues. The ends were cut back, 5 bases at V and 4 bases at J, with 9 bases in the middle. The CDR3 region has the DNA TGTGCCAGCAGCCAGCAGGCATACGAGCAGTACTTC. This translates into CASSQQAYEQYF.

The rearrangement uses TRBV7-3 and TRBJ1-1; weak D call: TRBD1 (6 bases). The CDR3 runs to 14 residues. The V gene's germline CDR1 is SGHTA and CDR2 FQGTGA. V shed 7 bases and J shed 1 base, with 13 bases lying between them. The CDR3 spells CASKKGEKNTEAFF. DNA of the CDR3: TGTGCCAGCAAGAAGGGGGAGAAGAACACTGAAGCTTTCTTT.

About this clone: The sample holds other DNA sequences that translate to the same CDR3. The rearrangement joins TRBV20-1 to TRBJ2-7; TRBD1 is a possible D gene (5 bases). CDR1 and CDR2 from the germline V gene are DFQATT and SNEGSKA (reference sequence). The CDR3 totals 11 residues. Trimming stripped 2 bases from V and 3 bases from J, with 5 bases between. CDR3 region: CSARQGYEQYF. CDR3 bases: TGCAGTGCTAGACAGGGCTACGAGCAGTACTTC.

CDR3 DNA: TGCGCCAGCAGCTTGGCCACAGGGAAAGAGGAAAAACTGTTTTTT. Protein product: CASSLATGKEEKLFF. V gene TRBV5-1 combines with J gene TRBJ1-4, with D possibly TRBD1 on 6 matching bases. CDR3 size: 15 residues. With 0 bases removed from V and 8 bases from J, the gap between germline ends came to 14 bases. The germline V gene encodes CDR1 SGHRS and CDR2 YFSETQ.

The chain recombines TRBV25-1 with TRBJ2-2; D possibly corresponds to TRBD2 (7 bases). The V gene's germline CDR1 is MGHDK and CDR2 SYGVNS. The V end lost 5 bases, the J end lost 5 bases, and 15 bases lay between the germline ends. The CDR3 loop spans 15 amino acids. CDR3 loop: CASSLMGGGTGELFF. CDR3 sequence (DNA): TGTGCCAGCAGTCTAATGGGAGGGGGAACCGGGGAGCTGTTTTTT.

This clone showed up just once. V usage is TRBV7-2 and J usage is TRBJ2-7, with TRBD2 identical over 7 bases. Per germline, CDR1 SGHTA and CDR2 FQGNSA. With V trimmed by 3 bases and J by 6 bases, 11 bases remained unmatched. The CDR3 length is 15 residues. The CDR3 coding sequence is TGTGCCAGCAGCTTTTTAGCGGGCGGCCTTGGCGAGCAGTACTTC. Translated, it gives CASSFLAGGLGEQYF.

The chain combines TRBV6-1 with TRBJ2-1; D may be TRBD2 (5 bases). The V end lost 1 base, the J end lost 10 bases, and 17 bases lay between the germline ends. Germline CDR1 MNHNS, CDR2 SASEGT. The CDR3 is 15 residues long. The CDR3 spells CASSEDFGPQREQFF. CDR3 sequence (DNA): TGTGCCAGCAGTGAAGACTTTGGACCGCAGCGGGAGCAGTTCTTC.

This clone was observed a few times. The chain links TRBV12-3 or TRBV12-4 to TRBJ1-2; D is unclear. The CDR3 totals 12 residues. The V end was cut by 5 bases, the J end by 10 bases, with 14 bases between. The CDR3 sequence: CASSPDFPLYTF. Written as DNA, the CDR3 is TGTGCCAGCAGTCCGGACTTCCCGCTCTACACCTTC.

CDR3 sequence reads: CASSLGTSDYEQYF. The CDR3 DNA follows: TGTGCCAGCAGCCTAGGGACTAGCGACTACGAGCAGTACTTC. The chain uses TRBV7-2 and TRBJ2-7, with 10 bases fitting TRBD2. This CDR3 has 14 amino acids. Germline assignment: CDR1 SGHTA and CDR2 FQGNSA. The trim removed 5 bases at V and 3 bases at J, leaving 4 bases unmatched.

The V call is TRBV7-2, the J call TRBJ2-7, with TRBD2 as a possible D gene (6 bases). Germline V lookup: CDR1 SGHTA, CDR2 FQGNSA. V lost 5 bases to trimming and J lost 0 bases, with 14 bases between them. The length of the CDR3 is 15 residues. This CDR3 reads CASSPRDSHSYEQYF. The CDR3 nucleotides are TGTGCCAGCAGCCCCCGGGACTCCCACTCCTACGAGCAGTACTTC.

This chain joins TRBV4-2 and TRBJ2-2; 11 nucleotides line up with TRBD2. CDR3 length: 17 residues. CDR1 and CDR2 (germline): LGHNA, YNFKEQ. V shed 3 bases, J shed 6 bases, and the junction held 9 bases outside the gene matches. The CDR3 reads CASSHVAGGPNAGELFF. The CDR3 DNA follows: TGTGCCAGCAGCCACGTAGCGGGAGGGCCCAATGCCGGGGAGCTGTTTTTT.

J is TRBJ1-3 and V is TRBV6-5; D perhaps matches TRBD1 (5 bases). Looked up from germline, CDR1 is MNHEY and CDR2 is SVGAGI. V was pared by 6 bases and J by 2 bases, with 11 bases between. This CDR3 comprises 14 residues. The CDR3 reads CASRQGMAGNTIYF. The CDR3 nucleotides are TGTGCCAGCAGGCAGGGAATGGCTGGAAACACCATATATTTT.

This chain uses TRBV6-5 with TRBJ2-5; 9 bases are a match to TRBD2. Looked up from germline, CDR1 is MNHEY and CDR2 is SVGAGI. CDR3 length: 12 residues. CDR3 region: CATREGRRTQYF. The CDR3 nucleotides read TGTGCTACGCGGGAGGGCCGTCGGACCCAGTACTTC.

This chain links TRBV5-4 with TRBJ1-2; D is uncertain. Germline CDR1 reads SGHNT; CDR2 reads YYREEE (reference sequence). Trimming stripped 3 bases from V and 4 bases from J, with 13 bases between. CDR3 length: 14 residues. The CDR3 DNA reads as TGTGCCAGCAGCTACGCGGGCTATGGCTATGGCTACACCTTC. Encoded protein: CASSYAGYGYGYTF.

CDR3 DNA: TGCGCCAGCAGCCCGACAGGGACAAATTCACCCCTCCACTTT. Encoded protein: CASSPTGTNSPLHF. This chain joins TRBV4-1 and TRBJ1-6; 7 bases match TRBD1. The CDR3 has 14 residues. The V gene end was trimmed by 4 bases and the J gene end by 7 bases; junction bases not matched to a gene: 4. CDR1 and CDR2 from the germline V gene are MGHRA and YSYEKL.

The chain carries TRBV2 and TRBJ1-5; D call uncertain. Germline assignment: CDR1 SNHLY and CDR2 FYNNEI. This CDR3 has 13 residues. Trimming stripped 6 bases from V and 5 bases from J, with 11 bases between. CDR3 nucleotide sequence: TGTGCCAGCAGGGAAACGGGAGATCAGCCCCAGCATTTT. The encoded protein is CASRETGDQPQHF.

The rearrangement uses TRBV5-1 and TRBJ2-7; no clear D. CDR1 is SGHRS and CDR2 is YFSETQ in the germline V gene. CDR3 size: 14 residues. The V gene lost 1 base and the J gene lost 1 base, with 9 bases spanning the gap. The CDR3: CASSLRLNSYEQYF. The CDR3 coding sequence is TGCGCCAGCAGCTTGCGACTCAATTCCTACGAGCAGTACTTC.

The chain uses TRBV7-2 and TRBJ1-1; TRBD1 matches at 9 bases. Germline CDR1 is SGHTA and CDR2 is FQGNSA. J gave up 10 bases and V 6 bases, and 6 bases lay outside the gene matches. The CDR3 is made up of 12 amino acids. The CDR3 coding sequence is TGTGCCAGCAGGCCTAACAGGGGGCGAGCTTTCTTT. Amino acids: CASRPNRGRAFF.

The V gene is TRBV24-1, the J gene TRBJ1-2; TRBD1 aligns across 10 bases. This CDR3 has 18 amino acids. The J segment lost 8 bases and the V segment lost 3 bases, leaving 17 bases of the junction unmatched. The germline CDR1 and CDR2 sequences are KGHDR and SFDVKD. CDR3: CATSDPRTGGTPLSGYTF. CDR3 sequence (DNA): TGTGCCACCAGTGATCCCCGGACAGGGGGGACCCCTTTGTCGGGCTACACCTTC.

CDR3 sequence (DNA): TGTGCCAGCAACCTCCTGGGGAGCTACGAGCAGTACTTC. Protein product: CASNLLGSYEQYF. The chain has TRBV16 and TRBJ2-7, with D possibly being TRBD2 (5 bases). V was trimmed by 7 bases and J by 3 bases, leaving 13 bases between them. The CDR3 is made up of 13 amino acids. The V gene's germline CDR1 is KGHSY and CDR2 FQNENV.

The chain links TRBV13 to TRBJ2-3; a possible D gene is TRBD2 (6 bases). The CDR3 sequence is 16 residues long. Germline CDR1 reads PRHDT; CDR2 reads FYEKMQ (reference sequence). Trimming stripped 0 bases from V and 0 bases from J, with 10 bases between. This CDR3 reads CASSLGVAASTDTQYF. The DNA for the CDR3 is TGTGCCAGCAGCTTAGGGGTAGCGGCTAGCACAGATACGCAGTATTTT.

V and J are TRBV21-1 and TRBJ2-1; TRBD2, the table's D call, lacks a check against the DNA. TRBV21-1 is tagged as a pseudogene. The CDR3 spans 19 residues. CDR3 in amino acids: CASSKVASGRQSSYNEQFF. DNA for the CDR3: TGTGCCAGCAGCAAAGTGGCTAGCGGGAGGCAGAGCTCCTACAATGAGCAGTTCTTC.

The chain carries TRBV5-4 and TRBJ2-5; a weak D match, TRBD2 (6 bases). The germline V gene has CDR1 SGHNT and CDR2 YYREEE (reference sequence). V gave up 1 base and J gave up 5 bases, with 12 bases separating them. The CDR3 is made up of 14 amino acids. The CDR3 sequence is CASSLPGRSETQYF. In nucleotides, the CDR3 is TGTGCCAGCAGCTTGCCAGGGAGGTCTGAGACCCAGTACTTC.

This clone was detected only a few times. This rearrangement joins TRBV15 to TRBJ2-7; 7 nucleotides match TRBD1. V shed 0 bases, J shed 6 bases, and the junction held 8 bases outside the gene matches. The CDR3 has 15 residues. Germline CDR1 and CDR2: LNHNV and YYDKDF (reference sequence). CDR3: CATSRDGRDRTEQYF. In DNA, the CDR3 is TGTGCCACCAGCAGAGATGGTCGGGACAGAACCGAGCAGTACTTC.

The J gene is TRBJ2-3, the V gene TRBV27; weak D call: TRBD2 (6 bases). Germline assignment: CDR1 MNHEY and CDR2 SMNVEV (reference sequence). V lost 6 bases to trimming and J lost 0 bases, with 13 bases between them. The CDR3 contains 15 residues. As DNA, the CDR3 is TGTGCCAGCAGGTCACTAGCCACTAGCACAGATACGCAGTATTTT. Its translation: CASRSLATSTDTQYF.

V and J are TRBV28 and TRBJ2-5; 15 bases map to TRBD2. This CDR3 comprises 15 residues. After removal of 5 bases from V and 4 bases from J, the junction contained 2 bases not matched to a gene. In germline, CDR1 is MDHEN, CDR2 SYDVKM. This CDR3 reads CASSPGLAGGETQYF. The CDR3 coding sequence is TGTGCCAGCAGTCCGGGACTAGCGGGAGGAGAGACCCAGTACTTC.

The chain combines TRBV12-3 or TRBV12-4 with TRBJ2-7; unclear D gene. Trimming removed 6 bases from V and 3 bases from J, with 12 bases in between. The CDR3 sequence is 13 residues long. The CDR3 loop reads CASSPLFGYEQYF. DNA for the CDR3: TGTGCCAGCAGCCCCTTGTTCGGCTACGAGCAGTACTTC.

This sequence joins TRBV28 and TRBJ1-6, with D maybe TRBD1 (6 bases). Deletions cut 5 bases from V and 9 bases from J, with 17 bases between. The CDR3 consists of 15 residues. CDR1 is MDHEN, CDR2 SYDVKM, per germline. This chain's CDR3 is CASSGGGLLSSPLHF. DNA for the CDR3: TGTGCCAGCAGTGGGGGGGGGCTCCTTAGTTCACCCCTCCACTTT. Supplemented by reference TRBV28 and TRBJ1-6, the full variable domain reads DVKVTQSSRYLVKRTGEKVFLECVQDMDHENMFWYRQDPGLGLRLIYFSYDVKMKEKGDIPEGYSVSREKKERFSLILESASTNQTSMYLCASSGGGLLSSPLHFGNGTRLTVT.

J is TRBJ2-2 and V is TRBV7-9; TRBD2 agrees at 7 bases. CDR1 SEHNR and CDR2 FQNEAQ come from the germline V gene (reference sequence). Trimming at V came to 7 bases and at J to 6 bases, leaving 2 bases not matched to a gene. This CDR3 region has 12 residues. The CDR3 nucleotides read TGTGCCAGCAAGGGGAGGGCCGGGGAGCTGTTTTTT. It yields the protein CASKGRAGELFF.